This entry is about one T cell receptor beta chain. How the authors handled the data: For nucleated cells, counts were estimated from reference gene primer amplification. Here immunoSEQ multiplex PCR was the method, and the copy in TCRdb shows in-frame clones only, minus some. The V and J calls and the clone size are those of that table, but D and trimming were determined from the DNA. There are about 200,000 clones in the sample; roughly nine tenths occur only once, and roughly 0.78% lies in the top ten. This entry is derived from a study of blood T cell repertoires in COVID-19. On the study more broadly: Samples came from the United States, Italy and Spain, spanning acute and convalescent COVID-19. The cDNA or gDNA used as material had been derived from T cells, B-cell-depleted T cells, or PBMCs.

The sample was peripheral blood. This TCR was sampled from a woman aged 65 to 85 with acute or convalescent COVID-19.

CDR3 sequence reads: CASSPTSQGANEQFF. DNA of the CDR3: TGTGCCAGCTCACCTACTTCACAGGGGGCGAATGAGCAGTTCTTC. The chain recombines TRBV18 with TRBJ2-1; 9 bases line up with TRBD1. Germline CDR1 KGHSH, CDR2 LQKENI. V was clipped by 3 bases and J by 7 bases; unmatched bases: 7. This CDR3 spans 15 amino acids.